This T cell receptor beta chain originates from a study of T cell repertoires in cytomegalovirus infection. This clonotype has a handful of counts. The CDR3 contains 13 residues. Losses at the gene ends were 4 bases for V and 4 bases for J; bases not matched to a gene: 2. Germline lookup yields CDR1 ENHRY and CDR2 SYGVKD. TCRdb recomputed calls from the reads with MiXCR, one row per CDR3 protein. The data contain 310,000 or so distinct CDR3 sequences, over 20% of them singletons. Specimen: PBMCs. The chain couples TRBV10-3 to TRBJ2-3; TRBD1 aligns across 7 bases. The clonotype comes from a human donor in good health (CMV status not recorded). Some clones in this sample may be carry-over from other donors' samples. The CDR3 DNA reads as TGTGCCATCAGTGCCGGACAGGCAGATACGCAGTATTTT. Its protein product is CAISAGQADTQYF.